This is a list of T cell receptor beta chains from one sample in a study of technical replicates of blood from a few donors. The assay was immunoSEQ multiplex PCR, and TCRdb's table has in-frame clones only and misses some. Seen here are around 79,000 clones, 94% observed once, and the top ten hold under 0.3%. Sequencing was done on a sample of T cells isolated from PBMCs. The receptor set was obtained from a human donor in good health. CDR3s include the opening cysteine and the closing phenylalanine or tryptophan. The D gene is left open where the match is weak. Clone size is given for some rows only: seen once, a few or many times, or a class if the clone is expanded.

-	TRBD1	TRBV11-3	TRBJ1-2	TGTGCCAGCAGCCCGACGGCAGGACAGGGCCCATATGGCTACACCTTC	CASSPTAGQGPYGYTF
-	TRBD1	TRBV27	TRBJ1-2	TGTGCCAGCAGTTTAAATGACCAAACAGGGGAACTTGGCTATGGCTACACCTTC	CASSLNDQTGELGYGYTF
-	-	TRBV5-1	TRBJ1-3	TGCGCCAGCAGCACGGACAGCTTAGCTGGAAACACCATATATTTT	CASSTDSLAGNTIYF
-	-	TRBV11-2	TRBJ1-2	TGTGCCAGCAGCCCAGGGGTACGGTATGGCTACACCTTC	CASSPGVRYGYTF
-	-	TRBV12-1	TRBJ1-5	TGTGCCAGCAGCTCCCAAACAGGACAGCGAAAGGAATTGAGCAATCAGCCCCAGCATTTT	CASSSQTGQRKELSNQPQHF
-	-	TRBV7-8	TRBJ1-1	TGTGCCAGCAGCTTAGGGGCGACTGAAGCTTTCTTT	CASSLGATEAFF
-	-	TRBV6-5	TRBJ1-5	TGTGCCAGCAGTTTGGCAGGGCCCAATCAGCCCCAGCATTTT	CASSLAGPNQPQHF
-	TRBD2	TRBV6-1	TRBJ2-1	TGTGCCAGCAGTGAAGATGGATGGGTGACTAGCGGGGCCGATGAGCAGTTCTTC	CASSEDGWVTSGADEQFF
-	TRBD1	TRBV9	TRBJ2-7	TGTGCCAGCAGTGCTGGGACAGTGAGCTCCTACGAGCAGTACTTC	CASSAGTVSSYEQYF
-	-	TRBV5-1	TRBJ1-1	TGCGCCAGCAGCTTGGTAACAGCGGCGAACACTGAAGCTTTCTTT	CASSLVTAANTEAFF
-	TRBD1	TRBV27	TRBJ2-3	TGTGCCAGCAGTTCGACAGGGGTCGGCACAGATACGCAGTATTTT	CASSSTGVGTDTQYF
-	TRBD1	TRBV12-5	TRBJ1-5	TGTGCTAGTGGACCCCCCGGGACAGGGGGAATTGGGTCCCCCCGGCCCCAGCATTTT	CASGPPGTGGIGSPRPQHF
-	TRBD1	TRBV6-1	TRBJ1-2	TGTGCCAGCAGTGAAGTGGGACAGGTCGATGGCTACACCTTC	CASSEVGQVDGYTF
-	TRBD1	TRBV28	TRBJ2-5	TGTGCCAGCAGACCAACAGGGGGGATAGAGACCCAGTACTTC	CASRPTGGIETQYF
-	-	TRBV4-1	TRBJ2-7	TGCGCCAGCAGCCAAGTCGACCTAAAGTGGGCACAACCTCAGGGGAGGGCCTACGAGCAGTACTTC	CASSQVDLKWAQPQGRAYEQYF
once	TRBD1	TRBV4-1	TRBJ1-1	TGCGCCAGCAGCCAACGGACAGGGGACACTGAAGCTTTCTTT	CASSQRTGDTEAFF